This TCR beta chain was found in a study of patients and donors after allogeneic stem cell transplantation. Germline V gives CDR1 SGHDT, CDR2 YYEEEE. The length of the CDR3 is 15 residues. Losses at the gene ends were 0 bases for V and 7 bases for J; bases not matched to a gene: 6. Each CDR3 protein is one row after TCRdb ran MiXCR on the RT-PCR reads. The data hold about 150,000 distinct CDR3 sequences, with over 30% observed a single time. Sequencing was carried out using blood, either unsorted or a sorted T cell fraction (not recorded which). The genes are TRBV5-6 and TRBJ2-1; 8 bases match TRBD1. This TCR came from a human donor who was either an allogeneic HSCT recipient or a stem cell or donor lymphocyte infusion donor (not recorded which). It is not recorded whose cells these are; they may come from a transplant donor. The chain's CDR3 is CASSLGQGAVNEQFF. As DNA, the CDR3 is TGTGCCAGCAGCTTGGGCCAGGGGGCGGTTAATGAGCAGTTCTTC.